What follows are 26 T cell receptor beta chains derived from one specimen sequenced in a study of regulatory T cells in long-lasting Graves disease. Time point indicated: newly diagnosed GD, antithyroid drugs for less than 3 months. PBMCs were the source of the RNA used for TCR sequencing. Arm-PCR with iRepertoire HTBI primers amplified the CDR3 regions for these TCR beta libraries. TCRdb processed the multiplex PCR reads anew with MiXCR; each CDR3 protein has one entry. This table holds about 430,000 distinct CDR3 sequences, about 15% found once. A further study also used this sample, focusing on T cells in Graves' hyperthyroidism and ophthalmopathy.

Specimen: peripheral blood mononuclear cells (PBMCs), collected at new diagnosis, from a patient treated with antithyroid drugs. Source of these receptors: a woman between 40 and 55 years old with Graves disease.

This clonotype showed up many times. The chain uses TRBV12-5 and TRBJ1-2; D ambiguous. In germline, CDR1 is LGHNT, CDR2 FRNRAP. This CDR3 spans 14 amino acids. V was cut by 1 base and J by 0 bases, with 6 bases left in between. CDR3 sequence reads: CASGLGIPNYGYTF. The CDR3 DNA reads TGTGCTAGTGGTTTGGGGATCCCTAACTATGGCTACACCTTC.

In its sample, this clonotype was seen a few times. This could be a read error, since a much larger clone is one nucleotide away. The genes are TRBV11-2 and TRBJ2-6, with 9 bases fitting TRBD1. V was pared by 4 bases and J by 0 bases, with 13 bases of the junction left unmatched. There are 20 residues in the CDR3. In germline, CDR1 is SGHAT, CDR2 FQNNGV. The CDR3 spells CASSSLGGRTGVSGANVLTF. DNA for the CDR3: TGTGCCAGCAGCTCTTTAGGTGGGCGGACAGGGGTCTCTGGGGCCAACGTCCTGACTTTC.

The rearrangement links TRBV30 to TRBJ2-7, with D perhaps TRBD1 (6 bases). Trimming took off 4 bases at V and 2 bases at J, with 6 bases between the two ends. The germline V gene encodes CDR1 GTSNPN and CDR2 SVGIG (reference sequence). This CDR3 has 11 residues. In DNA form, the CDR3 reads TGTGCCTGGACAGGGGCCTACGAGCAGTACTTC. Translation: CAWTGAYEQYF.

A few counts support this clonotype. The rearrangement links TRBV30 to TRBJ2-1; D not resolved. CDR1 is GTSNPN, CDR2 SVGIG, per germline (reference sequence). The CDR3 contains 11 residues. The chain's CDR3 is CAMAFYNEQFF. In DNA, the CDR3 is TGTGCGATGGCTTTTTACAATGAGCAGTTCTTC.

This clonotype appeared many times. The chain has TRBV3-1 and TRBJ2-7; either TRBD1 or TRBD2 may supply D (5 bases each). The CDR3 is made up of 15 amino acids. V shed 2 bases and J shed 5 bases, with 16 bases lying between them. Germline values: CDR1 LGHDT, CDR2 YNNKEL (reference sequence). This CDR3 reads CASSQPGRSIHEQYF. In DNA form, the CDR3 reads TGTGCCAGCAGCCAACCGGGGCGTAGCATCCACGAGCAGTACTTC.

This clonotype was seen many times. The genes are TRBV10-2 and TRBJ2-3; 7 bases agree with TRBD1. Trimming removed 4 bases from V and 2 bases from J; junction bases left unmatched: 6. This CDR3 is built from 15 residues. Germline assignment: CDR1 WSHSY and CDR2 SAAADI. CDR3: CASSVEGQATDTQYF. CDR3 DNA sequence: TGCGCCAGCAGTGTAGAAGGACAGGCCACAGATACGCAGTATTTT.

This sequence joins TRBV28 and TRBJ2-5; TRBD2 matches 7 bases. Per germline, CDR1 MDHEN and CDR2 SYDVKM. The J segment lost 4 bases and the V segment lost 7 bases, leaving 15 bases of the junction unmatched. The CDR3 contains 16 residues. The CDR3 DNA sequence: TGTGCCAGCACCTCGGTGGGGGAGGGCCCCGTAGAGACCCAGTACTTC. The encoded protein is CASTSVGEGPVETQYF.

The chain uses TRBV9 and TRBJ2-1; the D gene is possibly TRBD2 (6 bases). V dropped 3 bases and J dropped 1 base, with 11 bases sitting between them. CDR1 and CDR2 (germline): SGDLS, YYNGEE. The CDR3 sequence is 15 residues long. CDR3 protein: CASSDETSSYNEQFF. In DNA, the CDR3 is TGTGCCAGCAGCGACGAGACTAGTTCCTACAATGAGCAGTTCTTC.

Here the CDR3 DNA reads TGTGCCAGCAGTTCCGGGACTAGCGGACCAAATGAGCAGTTCTTC. Protein product: CASSSGTSGPNEQFF. V gene TRBV14 combines with J gene TRBJ2-1, with 11 bases matching TRBD2. This CDR3 is built from 15 residues. V gave up 6 bases and J gave up 7 bases; unmatched junction bases: 8. CDR1 is SGHDN and CDR2 is FVKESK in the germline V gene.

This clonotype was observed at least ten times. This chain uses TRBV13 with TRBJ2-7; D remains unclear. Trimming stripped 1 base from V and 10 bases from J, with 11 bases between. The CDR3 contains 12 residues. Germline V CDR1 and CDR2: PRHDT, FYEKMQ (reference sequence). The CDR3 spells CASSLVQNFQYF. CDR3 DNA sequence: TGTGCCAGCAGCTTAGTACAGAATTTTCAGTACTTC. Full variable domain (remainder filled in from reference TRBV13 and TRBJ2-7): AAGVIQSPRHLIKEKRETATLKCYPIPRHDTVYWYQQGPGQDPQFLISFYEKMQSDKGSIPDRFSAQQFSDYHSELNMSSLELGDSALYFCASSLVQNFQYFGPGTRLTVT.

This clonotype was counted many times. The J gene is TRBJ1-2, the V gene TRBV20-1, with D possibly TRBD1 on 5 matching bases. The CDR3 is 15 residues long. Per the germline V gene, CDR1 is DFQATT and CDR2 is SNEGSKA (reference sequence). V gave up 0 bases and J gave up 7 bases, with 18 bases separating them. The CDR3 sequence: CSARDGSQGRGGYTF. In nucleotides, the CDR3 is TGCAGTGCTAGAGATGGTTCTCAGGGACGGGGTGGCTACACCTTC.

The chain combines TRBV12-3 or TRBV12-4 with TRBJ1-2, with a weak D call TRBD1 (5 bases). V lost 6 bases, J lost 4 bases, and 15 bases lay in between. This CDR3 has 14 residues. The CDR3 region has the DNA TGTGCCAGCAGCCCCACGGGAGGGGCCTATGGCTACACCTTC. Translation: CASSPTGGAYGYTF.

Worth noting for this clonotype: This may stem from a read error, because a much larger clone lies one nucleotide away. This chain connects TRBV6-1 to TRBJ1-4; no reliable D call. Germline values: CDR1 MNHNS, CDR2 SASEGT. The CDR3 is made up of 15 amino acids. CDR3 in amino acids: CASSPSWEGSEKLSF. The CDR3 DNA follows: TGTGCCAGCAGTCCGTCGTGGGAGGGTTCTGAAAAACTGTCTTTT.

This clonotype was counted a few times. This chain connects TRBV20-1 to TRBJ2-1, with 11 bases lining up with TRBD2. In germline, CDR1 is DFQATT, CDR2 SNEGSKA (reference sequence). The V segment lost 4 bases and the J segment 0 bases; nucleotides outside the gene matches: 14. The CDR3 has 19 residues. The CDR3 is CSATYLAGGPEVSYNEQFF. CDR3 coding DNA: TGCAGTGCTACATACTTAGCGGGAGGGCCAGAGGTCTCCTACAATGAGCAGTTCTTC.

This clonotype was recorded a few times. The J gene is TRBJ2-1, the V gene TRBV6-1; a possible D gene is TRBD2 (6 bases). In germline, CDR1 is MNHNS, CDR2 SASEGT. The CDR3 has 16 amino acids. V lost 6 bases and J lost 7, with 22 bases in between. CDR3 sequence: CASSQHPGLAYNEQFF. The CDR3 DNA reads TGTGCCAGCAGCCAACACCCAGGGCTAGCGTATAATGAGCAGTTCTTC.

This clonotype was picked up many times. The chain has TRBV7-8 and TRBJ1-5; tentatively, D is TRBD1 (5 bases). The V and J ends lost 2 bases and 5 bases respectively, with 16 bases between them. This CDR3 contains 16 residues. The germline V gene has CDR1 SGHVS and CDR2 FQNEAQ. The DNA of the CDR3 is TGTGCCAGCAGCTTATGGGGACTCCAAGGTTATCAGCCCCAGCATTTT. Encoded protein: CASSLWGLQGYQPQHF.

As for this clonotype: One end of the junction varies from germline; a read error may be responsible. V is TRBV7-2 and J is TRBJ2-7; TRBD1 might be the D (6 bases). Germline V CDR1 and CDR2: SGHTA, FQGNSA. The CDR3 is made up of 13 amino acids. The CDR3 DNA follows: TGTGCCGGCAGCTTGGACAGACCTTACGAGCAGTACTTC. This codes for CAGSLDRPYEQYF.

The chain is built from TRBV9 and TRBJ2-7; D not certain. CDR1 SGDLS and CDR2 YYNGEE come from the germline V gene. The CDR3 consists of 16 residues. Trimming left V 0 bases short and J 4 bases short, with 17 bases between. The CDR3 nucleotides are TGTGCCAGCAGCGTAGGGGGTTATAATATTCTTTACGAGCAGTACTTC. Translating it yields CASSVGGYNILYEQYF.

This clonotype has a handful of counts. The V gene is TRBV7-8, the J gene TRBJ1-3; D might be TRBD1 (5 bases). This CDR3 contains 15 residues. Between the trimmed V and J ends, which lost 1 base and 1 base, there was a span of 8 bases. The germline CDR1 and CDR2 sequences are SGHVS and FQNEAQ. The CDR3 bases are TGTGCCAGCAGCTTAGGATGGGGGTCTGGAAACACCATATATTTT. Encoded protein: CASSLGWGSGNTIYF.

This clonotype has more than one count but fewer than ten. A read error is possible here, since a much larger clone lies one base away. The CDR3 sequence: CASSIEGVAGELFF. The CDR3 region has the DNA TGTGCCAGTAGTATAGAGGGAGTTGCCGGGGAGCTGTTTTTT. This sequence joins TRBV19 and TRBJ2-2, with D perhaps TRBD2 (5 bases). The CDR3 covers 14 residues. CDR1 LNHDA and CDR2 SQIVND come from the germline V gene (reference sequence). Trimming left V 0 bases short and J 6 bases short, with 8 bases between.

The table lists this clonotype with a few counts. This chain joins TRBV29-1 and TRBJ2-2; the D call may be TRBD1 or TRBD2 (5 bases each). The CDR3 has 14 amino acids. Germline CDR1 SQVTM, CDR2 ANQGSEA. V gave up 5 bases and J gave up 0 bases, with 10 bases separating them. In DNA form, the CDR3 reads TGCAGCGTTTGGGGGACGGCGAACACCGGGGAGCTGTTTTTT. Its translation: CSVWGTANTGELFF.

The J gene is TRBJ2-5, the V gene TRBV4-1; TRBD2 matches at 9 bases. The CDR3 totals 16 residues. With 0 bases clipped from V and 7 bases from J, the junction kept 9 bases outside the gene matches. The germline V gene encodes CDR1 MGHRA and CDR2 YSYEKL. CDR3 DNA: TGCGCCAGCAGCCAAGATGCTAGCGGGGTCACCATGACCCAGTACTTC. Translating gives CASSQDASGVTMTQYF.

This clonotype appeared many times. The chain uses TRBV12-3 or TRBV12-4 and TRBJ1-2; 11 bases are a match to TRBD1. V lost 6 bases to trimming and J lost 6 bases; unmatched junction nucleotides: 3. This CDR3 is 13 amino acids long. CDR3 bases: TGTGCCAGCAGCGGACAGGGGGCTAATGGCTACACCTTC. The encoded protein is CASSGQGANGYTF.

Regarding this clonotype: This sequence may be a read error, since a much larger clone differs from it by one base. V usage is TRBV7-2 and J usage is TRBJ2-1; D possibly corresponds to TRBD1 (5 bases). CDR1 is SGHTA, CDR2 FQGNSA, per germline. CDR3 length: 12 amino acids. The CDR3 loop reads CASRTADNEQLF. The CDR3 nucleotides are TGTGCCAGCAGGACGGCGGACAATGAGCAGCTCTTC.

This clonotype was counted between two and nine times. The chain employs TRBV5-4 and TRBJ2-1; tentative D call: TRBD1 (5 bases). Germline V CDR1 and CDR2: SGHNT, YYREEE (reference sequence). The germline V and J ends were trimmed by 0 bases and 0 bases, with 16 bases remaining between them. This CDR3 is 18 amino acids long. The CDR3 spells CASSLEWGGDSSYNEQFF. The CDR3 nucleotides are TGTGCCAGCAGCTTGGAATGGGGCGGTGATAGCTCCTACAATGAGCAGTTCTTC.

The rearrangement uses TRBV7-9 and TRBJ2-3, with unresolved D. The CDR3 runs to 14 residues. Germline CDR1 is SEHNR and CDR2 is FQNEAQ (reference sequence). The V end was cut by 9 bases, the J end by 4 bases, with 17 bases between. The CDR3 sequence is CASSIAGTADTQYF. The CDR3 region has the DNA TGTGCCAGTAGTATTGCAGGTACTGCAGATACGCAGTATTTT.